These 21 T cell receptor beta chains originate from one sample sequenced in a study of cytomegalovirus exposure and HLA in healthy donors (dated by TCRdb to about 2017). The library was generated by the immunoSEQ multiplex PCR assay. TCRdb holds this immuneACCESS table with in-frame rearrangements only. Some clones are missing; in checked studies, unresolved V genes explain under half, and the rest has no known cause. This sample gives approximately 150,000 clones in total; about 89% of them show up just once. The ten largest make up approximately 0.7% of the sample. Sample: PBMCs. Every receptor here comes from a man between 18 and 35 years old in good health and CMV-seronegative.

This chain joins TRBV9 and TRBJ2-2; the D is unclear. The CDR3 runs 12 residues. The V end was cut by 2 bases, the J end by 10 bases, with 9 bases between. Germline V lookup: CDR1 SGDLS, CDR2 YYNGEE. In DNA form, the CDR3 reads TGTGCCAGCAGCGTTCCGGGTGAGGAGCTGTTTTTT. It yields the protein CASSVPGEELFF.

V gene TRBV6-5 combines with J gene TRBJ1-6; D is possibly TRBD1 (5 bases). Trimming pared 2 bases from V and 7 bases from J, leaving 9 bases between. The CDR3 extends over 14 amino acids. The germline gives CDR1 MNHEY, CDR2 SVGAGI. The CDR3 protein is CASSYEGRNSPLHF. The CDR3 DNA is TGTGCCAGCAGTTACGAGGGGAGGAATTCACCCCTCCACTTT.

This clone was seen a single time. V is TRBV5-1 and J is TRBJ2-2; D is possibly TRBD2 (7 bases). Germline values: CDR1 SGHRS, CDR2 YFSETQ. The CDR3 covers 16 residues. Trimming pared 1 base from V and 0 bases from J, leaving 10 bases between. CDR3 sequence: CASSLRGRANTGELFF. In DNA form, the CDR3 reads TGCGCCAGCAGCTTGAGGGGGAGGGCGAACACCGGGGAGCTGTTTTTT. Full variable domain (missing parts from reference TRBV5-1 and TRBJ2-2): KAGVTQTPRYLIKTRGQQVTLSCSPISGHRSVSWYQQTPGQGLQFLFEYFSETQRNKGNFPGRFSGRQFSNSRSEMNVSTLELGDSALYLCASSLRGRANTGELFFGEGSRLTVL.

The V call is TRBV7-9, the J call TRBJ1-2; 7 nucleotides line up with TRBD1. Germline V CDR1 and CDR2: SEHNR, FQNEAQ (reference sequence). The CDR3 extends over 13 amino acids. The junction had 8 bases not matched to a gene; V was cut back by 5 bases and J by 8 bases. The CDR3 DNA reads TGTGCCAGCAGCGGAACAGGGGACGGCGGCTACACCTTC. Translating it yields CASSGTGDGGYTF.

V gene TRBV6-5 combines with J gene TRBJ2-1, with 11 bases aligning to TRBD2. The CDR3 contains 16 residues. Germline V gives CDR1 MNHEY, CDR2 SVGAGI. V shed 2 bases and J 7 bases; nucleotides not matched to a gene: 7. In DNA form, the CDR3 reads TGTGCCAGCAGTTACGCCTCTAGCGGGGGGTTTAATGAGCAGTTCTTC. It encodes CASSYASSGGFNEQFF.

The gene calls are TRBV5-6 and TRBJ2-7; 8 bases map to TRBD2. Germline lookup yields CDR1 SGHDT and CDR2 YYEEEE. This CDR3 spans 13 amino acids. V shed 6 bases, J shed 2 bases, and the junction held 4 bases outside the gene matches. The CDR3 spells CASTRRGAYEQYF. The CDR3, as DNA: TGTGCCAGCACGCGGCGGGGGGCCTACGAGCAGTACTTC.

V is TRBV14 and J is TRBJ2-1, with 10 bases identical to TRBD2. This CDR3 contains 18 residues. The V gene's germline CDR1 is SGHDN and CDR2 FVKESK. J lost 0 bases, V lost 2 bases, and 7 bases had no gene match. The chain's CDR3 is CASSQKLAGSFSYNEQFF. The CDR3 DNA reads TGTGCCAGCAGCCAAAAACTAGCGGGGTCCTTCTCCTACAATGAGCAGTTCTTC.

The chain combines TRBV11-3 with TRBJ2-1; maybe TRBD2 (6 bases). Germline loops: CDR1 SGHNT, CDR2 YENEEA. The V end was cut by 1 base, the J end by 5 bases, with 21 bases between. The CDR3 runs to 18 residues. The CDR3 nucleotides read TGTGCCAGCAGCTTAGCAGGTGGGGGGACCCCACCCAACAATGAGCAGTTCTTC. As protein: CASSLAGGGTPPNNEQFF.

The V gene is TRBV5-4, the J gene TRBJ2-2, with D perhaps matching TRBD2 (6 bases). Trimming removed 3 bases from V and 4 bases from J, with 10 bases in between. The CDR3 consists of 14 residues. From germline, CDR1 is SGHNT and CDR2 YYREEE (reference sequence). CDR3 bases: TGTGCCAGCAGCTCGGGACTCCGCACCGGGGAGCTGTTTTTT. Amino acids: CASSSGLRTGELFF.

The count of this clone is one. The rearrangement joins TRBV2 to TRBJ1-5; D is unresolved. Germline V lookup: CDR1 SNHLY, CDR2 FYNNEI. Trimming left V 7 bases short and J 10 bases short, with 17 bases between. This CDR3 is built from 13 residues. Written as DNA, the CDR3 is TGTGCCAGCAAGAGGGCCGCTCGGCAACCCCAGCATTTT. Protein product: CASKRAARQPQHF.

In its sample, this clone was seen once. The J gene is TRBJ1-3, the V gene TRBV4-3, with D uncertain. The germline V and J ends were trimmed by 0 bases and 3 bases, with 3 bases remaining between them. This CDR3 has 13 amino acids. Germline V CDR1 and CDR2: LGHNA, YSLEER. CDR3 region: CASSQDIGNTIYF. CDR3 sequence (DNA): TGCGCCAGCAGCCAAGATATTGGAAACACCATATATTTT.

V gene TRBV6-1 combines with J gene TRBJ2-6, with 11 bases aligning to TRBD1. CDR1 MNHNS and CDR2 SASEGT come from the germline V gene. J gave up 0 bases and V 11 bases, and 3 bases lay outside the gene matches. This CDR3 is 15 amino acids long. CDR3 sequence (DNA): TGTGCCGGGGGGACAGGGGGCTCTGGGGCCAACGTCCTGACTTTC. Translation: CAGGTGGSGANVLTF.

The J gene is TRBJ1-2, the V gene TRBV7-2; the D gene is possibly TRBD1 (6 bases). The CDR3 is made up of 16 amino acids. Trimming cost V 4 bases and J 3 bases, with 18 bases left between them. CDR1 and CDR2 from the germline V gene are SGHTA and FQGNSA. The CDR3 sequence: CASSSSPAPGDYGYTF. The CDR3 DNA follows: TGTGCCAGCAGCTCATCTCCTGCCCCAGGGGACTATGGCTACACCTTC.

This chain links TRBV14 with TRBJ1-3, with 9 bases that match TRBD1. The CDR3 runs 14 residues. Trimming took 4 bases from V and 8 from J; bases not matched to a gene: 6. Germline lookup yields CDR1 SGHDN and CDR2 FVKESK. The CDR3 sequence: CASSRDRGIDTIYF. DNA for the CDR3: TGTGCCAGCAGCCGAGACAGGGGGATAGACACCATATATTTT.

This clone was recorded only once. The rearrangement joins TRBV5-1 to TRBJ2-7; D is uncertain. The germline V gene encodes CDR1 SGHRS and CDR2 YFSETQ. The CDR3 is 15 amino acids. With 0 bases removed from V and 5 bases from J, the gap between germline ends came to 15 bases. The CDR3 loop reads CASSLGGSFSHEQYF. In DNA, the CDR3 is TGCGCCAGCAGCTTGGGCGGTAGTTTTTCCCACGAGCAGTACTTC.

As DNA, the CDR3 is TGTGCCAGCAGCTTAGTTCCCCTGACGGGGGAGCAGTACTTC. The encoded protein is CASSLVPLTGEQYF. This chain joins TRBV13 and TRBJ2-7; D is perhaps TRBD2 (5 bases). With 1 base removed from V and 7 bases from J, the gap between germline ends came to 14 bases. Per germline, CDR1 PRHDT and CDR2 FYEKMQ (reference sequence). The CDR3 consists of 14 residues. Complete variable domain (other parts from reference TRBV13 and TRBJ2-7): AAGVIQSPRHLIKEKRETATLKCYPIPRHDTVYWYQQGPGQDPQFLISFYEKMQSDKGSIPDRFSAQQFSDYHSELNMSSLELGDSALYFCASSLVPLTGEQYFGPGTRLTVT.

V and J are TRBV2 and TRBJ2-6, with a possible D match to TRBD1 (5 bases). The germline gives CDR1 SNHLY, CDR2 FYNNEI. The CDR3 sequence is 14 residues long. V was trimmed by 8 bases and J by 0 bases, leaving 8 bases between them. CDR3 sequence: CASLQDSGANVLTF. The CDR3, as DNA: TGTGCCAGCCTACAGGACTCTGGGGCCAACGTCCTGACTTTC.

This clone was picked up one time. The chain joins TRBV5-4 to TRBJ2-5; 10 bases line up with TRBD2. The ends lost 3 bases at V and 4 bases at J; junction bases unmatched: 9. CDR1 is SGHNT and CDR2 is YYREEE in the germline V gene (reference sequence). The CDR3 spans 16 residues. The CDR3 here is CASSSPAGGRRETQYF. Written as DNA, the CDR3 is TGTGCCAGCAGCTCCCCAGCGGGAGGGCGGAGAGAGACCCAGTACTTC.

This chain uses TRBV6-6 with TRBJ2-3; perhaps TRBD1 as D (5 bases). V lost 2 bases and J 8 bases, leaving 8 bases between the germline ends. The CDR3 is 12 residues long. Germline CDR1 and CDR2: MNHNY and SVGAGI (reference sequence). The CDR3 DNA sequence: TGTGCCAGCAGTTACGCCCAGGGTACGCAGTATTTT. Residues: CASSYAQGTQYF.

The chain couples TRBV30 to TRBJ2-3, with 11 nucleotides matching TRBD2. Germline CDR1 reads GTSNPN; CDR2 reads SVGIG (reference sequence). The CDR3 is 13 amino acids. V lost 4 bases, J lost 4 bases, and 1 base stayed unmatched. The CDR3 is CAWTSGGPDTQYF. The CDR3 nucleotides are TGTGCCTGGACTAGCGGGGGGCCAGATACGCAGTATTTT.

This clone is a singleton in its sample. The J gene is TRBJ1-1, the V gene TRBV7-2; tentative D call: TRBD1 (5 bases). CDR3 size: 16 residues. Per the germline V gene, CDR1 is SGHTA and CDR2 is FQGNSA. V was clipped by 4 bases and J by 0 bases, with 15 bases between them. For the CDR3, the DNA is TGTGCCAGCAGCTCCCGGCGCGGGGGGTTGAACACTGAAGCTTTCTTT. It codes for CASSSRRGGLNTEAFF.